The present entry profiles one T cell receptor (beta chain) with its context. Its antigen remains unidentified. This entry belongs to a study of siplizumab effects on memory and regulatory T cells. Germline-derived CDR1 and CDR2 are SGHDN and FVKESK. CDR3 length: 15 residues. V shed 4 bases and J 2 bases; nucleotides not matched to a gene: 6. About 10^5 TCR templates were assayed per sample. Libraries were prepared by immunoSEQ multiplex PCR; TCRdb keeps only in-frame clonotypes and omits some of them. The sample contains tens of thousands of clones, approximately 93% of which appear only once. Study observations and caveats: Treg origin accounted for an average of approximately 69% of mappable alloreactive CD4+ clones with siplizumab and roughly 26% in controls.

This receptor was obtained from a human donor in good health. The rearrangement links TRBV14 to TRBJ2-7, with 9 bases fitting TRBD1. Sequenced: non-Treg CD4+ T cells sorted from blood. The chain's CDR3 is CASSPIDRGTYEQYF. Here the CDR3 DNA reads TGTGCCAGCAGCCCAATTGACAGGGGGACCTACGAGCAGTACTTC.